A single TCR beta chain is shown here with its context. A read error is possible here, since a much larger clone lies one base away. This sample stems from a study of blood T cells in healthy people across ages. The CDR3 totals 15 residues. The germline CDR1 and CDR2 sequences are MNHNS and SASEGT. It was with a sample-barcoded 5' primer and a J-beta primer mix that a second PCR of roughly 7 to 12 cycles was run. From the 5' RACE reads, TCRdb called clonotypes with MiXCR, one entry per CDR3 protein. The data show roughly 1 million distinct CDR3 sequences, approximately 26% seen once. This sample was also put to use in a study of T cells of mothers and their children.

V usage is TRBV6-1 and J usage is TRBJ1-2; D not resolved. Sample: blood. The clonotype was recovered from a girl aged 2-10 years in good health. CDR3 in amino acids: CVSSEVVQPAYGYTF. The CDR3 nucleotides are TGTGTCAGCAGTGAAGTGGTCCAGCCGGCATACGGCTACACCTTC.